This T cell receptor beta chain is drawn from a study of T cells in localized non-small cell lung cancer (dated by TCRdb to 2020 to 2021). About the investigation overall: The study examined T cell repertoires in a few hundred patients with early-stage NSCLC and compared tumors with uninvolved tumor-adjacent lungs. Of the NSCLC patients, roughly 130 were male and 107 were female, and the mean age was approximately 64 years. The cohort consisted of approximately 220 treatment-naive NSCLC patients whose localized lung tumors had been resected. Study-wide conclusions, independent of this receptor: Since the design was exploratory, TCR variables were selected using unadjusted p-values with no false-discovery rate correction. Higher blood T cell density associated with longer overall survival, while higher adjacent-lung clonality associated with shorter survival. Of the top 100 tumor clones, a median of roughly 57 were detected in paired uninvolved adjacent lung; 28 were also among that lung's top 100. Because multi-region tumor sequencing was not done, intratumor heterogeneity could not be ruled out. Uninvolved tumor-adjacent lung showed the highest T cell clonality, higher than tumor, which suggests more focused antigenic responses in the uninvolved tumor-adjacent lung.

At diagnosis, tumor, uninvolved tumor-adjacent lung and peripheral blood were collected and then preserved as a mix of FFPE and fresh-frozen material. For TCR repertoire profiling, blood samples were analyzed as peripheral blood mononuclear cells. The CDR3 contains 14 residues, cysteine and phenylalanine counted. Only the CDR3 region is kept as DNA, spanning 42 bases read in frame from base 1. CDR1 and CDR2 are read off the germline V gene as MNHEY and SVGAGI. V trim: 2 bases; J trim: 7 bases; unmatched bases: 5. A note on this clone: Its antigen remains undetermined. Qualities for individual bases were not recorded, and no much larger clone is one base off.

TCR beta CDR3 regions were sequenced from DNA using the immunoSEQ Assay. Processing in the source paper ran as follows. To compute T cell density, TCR beta template counts were normalized to usable DNA, which was estimated by amplifying housekeeping genes. Using the preseqR package, richness was estimated by extrapolating to 120,000 templates for tissue samples and 400,000 templates for PBMC samples. Clonality was defined by subtracting Pielou's evenness from one. Tissue-enriched TCRs were identified by differential abundance testing using productive amino-acid clonotypes, minimum total count 5 and alpha 0.1. The Jaccard Index and the Morisita Overlap Index were used to measure repertoire overlap between compartments. GLIPH grouped TCR beta CDR3s together with public tetramer-defined viral CDR3s, and a viral motif had to include at least three viral sequences and show V-gene enrichment. TCRdb retrieved this table from immuneACCESS and kept in-frame rearrangements only. Not all clones are present; in checked studies, unresolved V genes account for under half, and no reason is known for the remainder. V, J and clone size are taken as reported in that table, and D and trimming were inferred from the DNA itself. The sample table contains under 70,000 clones; only one count was recorded for approximately 90% of them. The leading ten clones occupy about 5% of the sample.

The sequence was collected from a woman aged 35 to 69 with stage I lung adenocarcinoma. Source: peripheral blood, taken before any cancer treatment. The rearrangement combines TRBV6-5 with TRBJ1-2; TRBD1 matches 9 bases in the middle. The CDR3 amino acid sequence is: CASSYVDRGFGYTF. The nucleotide sequence is TGTGCCAGCAGTTACGTGGACAGGGGATTTGGCTACACCTTC.